The following is a T cell receptor beta chain sequence with its context. The data derive from a study of blood T cell repertoires in COVID-19. Clones were sequenced by immunoSEQ multiplex PCR, and TCRdb holds only the in-frame ones, with some missing. The sample lists over 85,000 clones, around 79% seen once, with roughly 17% in the top ten. Sequencing was carried out using peripheral blood. The receptor was derived from a woman of 80 years or more with active or convalescent COVID-19.

The CDR3 loop reads CASSQIRGDPQHF. The CDR3 DNA reads TGTGCCAGCAGCCAAATCAGGGGAGATCCCCAGCATTTT. The rearrangement links TRBV3-1 (or the pseudogene TRBV3-2) to TRBJ1-5; D might be TRBD1 (6 bases). There are 13 residues in the CDR3. The V end was cut by 2 bases, the J end by 10 bases, with 12 bases between. Germline CDR1 and CDR2: LGHDT and YNNKEL (reference sequence).